This is a list of T cell receptor beta chains from one sample in a study of cytomegalovirus exposure and HLA in healthy donors. TCRdb's copy holds only in-frame clones and misses some; the assay was immunoSEQ multiplex PCR. The sample holds about 330,000 clones, 86% seen once. The sample comprised PBMCs. These receptors were collected from a woman in her late teens or twenties in good health and CMV-seronegative. Both conserved end residues are part of each CDR3. Each record gives: V gene, D gene, CDR3 length, clone size, J gene, CDR3 protein, CDR3 DNA. The D gene is left open where the match is weak. Clone size is given for some rows only: seen once, a few or many times, or a class if the clone is expanded.

V: TRBV5-4
D: TRBD1
length: 13
size: -
J: TRBJ1-2
CDR3: CASSSTGRFGYTF
DNA: TGTGCCAGCAGCTCGACAGGGAGGTTCGGCTACACCTTC

V: TRBV7-3
D: TRBD1
length: 17
size: -
J: TRBJ2-1
CDR3: CASSFLGGQGAGNEQFF
DNA: TGTGCCAGCAGCTTCTTAGGGGGACAGGGGGCTGGTAATGAGCAGTTCTTC

V: TRBV13
D: TRBD1
length: 13
size: -
J: TRBJ2-5
CDR3: CASSLRGQETQYF
DNA: TGTGCCAGCAGCCTCAGGGGGCAAGAGACCCAGTACTTC

V: TRBV5-1
D: TRBD1
length: 15
size: few
J: TRBJ2-7
CDR3: CASSFQGQGLDEQYF
DNA: TGCGCCAGCAGCTTTCAAGGACAGGGGTTGGACGAGCAGTACTTC

V: TRBV2
D: -
length: 14
size: once
J: TRBJ1-4
CDR3: CASSQGWTNEKLFF
DNA: TGTGCCAGCAGTCAGGGTTGGACTAATGAAAAACTGTTTTTT

V: TRBV13
D: -
length: 15
size: -
J: TRBJ2-6
CDR3: CASSERGSGANVLTF
DNA: TGTGCCAGCAGCGAAAGAGGCTCTGGGGCCAACGTCCTGACTTTC

V: TRBV6-1
D: -
length: 14
size: -
J: TRBJ1-5
CDR3: CASSELEGDQPQHF
DNA: TGTGCCAGCAGTGAACTAGAGGGGGATCAGCCCCAGCATTTT

V: TRBV5-6
D: -
length: 15
size: once
J: TRBJ2-1
CDR3: CASSEEGSPYNEQFF
DNA: TGTGCCAGCAGCGAGGAGGGTAGCCCCTACAATGAGCAGTTCTTC

V: TRBV30
D: -
length: 13
size: few
J: TRBJ1-3
CDR3: CAWSWGPGNTIYF
DNA: TGTGCCTGGAGTTGGGGGCCAGGAAACACCATATATTTT

V: TRBV5-1
D: -
length: 16
size: -
J: TRBJ2-5
CDR3: CASSTYVAEIQKTQYF
DNA: TGCGCCAGCAGCACCTATGTGGCGGAGATTCAAAAGACCCAGTACTTC

V: TRBV9
D: TRBD1
length: 14
size: -
J: TRBJ2-7
CDR3: CASSLGTETYEQYF
DNA: TGTGCCAGCAGCTTGGGGACAGAAACCTACGAGCAGTACTTC

V: TRBV29-1
D: TRBD1
length: 13
size: -
J: TRBJ2-7
CDR3: CSVEPGQGYEQYF
DNA: TGCAGCGTTGAGCCGGGACAGGGGTACGAGCAGTACTTC

V: TRBV7-8
D: TRBD2
length: 17
size: -
J: TRBJ2-3
CDR3: CASSLVGTSGSLNTQYF
DNA: TGTGCCAGCAGCTTAGTCGGGACTAGCGGGAGTTTAAATACGCAGTATTTT

V: TRBV7-2
D: -
length: 15
size: -
J: TRBJ2-1
CDR3: CASSPLDYPYNEQFF
DNA: TGTGCCAGCAGCCCTTTAGACTACCCCTACAATGAGCAGTTCTTC

V: TRBV11-2
D: -
length: 15
size: -
J: TRBJ2-1
CDR3: CASSHGYDRDYEQFF
DNA: TGTGCCAGCAGCCACGGCTACGACAGGGACTATGAGCAGTTCTTC

V: TRBV7-8
D: TRBD2
length: 16
size: -
J: TRBJ2-5
CDR3: CASSLYRTSGTQTQYF
DNA: TGTGCCAGCAGCTTATACCGGACTAGCGGGACTCAGACCCAGTACTTC

V: TRBV5-4
D: TRBD2
length: 15
size: -
J: TRBJ2-1
CDR3: CASSGLAGGYNEQFF
DNA: TGTGCCAGCAGCGGGCTAGCGGGAGGGTACAATGAGCAGTTCTTC

V: TRBV4-2
D: TRBD1
length: 16
size: -
J: TRBJ1-1
CDR3: CASSHGQGVWNTEAFF
DNA: TGTGCCAGCAGCCACGGACAGGGGGTTTGGAACACTGAAGCTTTCTTT

V: TRBV10-3
D: TRBD1
length: 14
size: -
J: TRBJ1-2
CDR3: CAVESEGAAYGYTF
DNA: TGTGCCGTCGAGTCCGAGGGGGCTGCCTATGGCTACACCTTC

V: TRBV6-4
D: TRBD1
length: 15
size: -
J: TRBJ2-3
CDR3: CASSSGQGETDTQYF
DNA: TGTGCCAGCAGTTCGGGACAGGGGGAAACAGATACGCAGTATTTT

V: TRBV28
D: TRBD1
length: 12
size: -
J: TRBJ1-2
CDR3: CASRRQGYGYTF
DNA: TGTGCCAGCAGGCGACAGGGCTATGGCTACACCTTC

V: TRBV6-5
D: -
length: 15
size: -
J: TRBJ1-5
CDR3: CASSLNRVDGQPQHF
DNA: TGTGCCAGCAGCCTTAACAGGGTCGACGGTCAGCCCCAGCATTTT

V: TRBV7-3
D: -
length: 14
size: -
J: TRBJ2-3
CDR3: CASSLGGAQDTQYF
DNA: TGTGCCAGCAGCTTAGGGGGGGCGCAGGATACGCAGTATTTT

V: TRBV5-1
D: TRBD1
length: 16
size: -
J: TRBJ2-1
CDR3: CASSLVQGARDDEQFF
DNA: TGCGCCAGCAGCTTGGTACAGGGGGCGCGGGATGATGAGCAGTTCTTC

V: TRBV7-2
D: TRBD2
length: 14
size: -
J: TRBJ2-7
CDR3: CASSSSGGIYEQYF
DNA: TGTGCCAGCAGCTCTAGCGGGGGGATCTACGAGCAGTACTTC

V: TRBV13
D: -
length: 14
size: few
J: TRBJ1-2
CDR3: CASSFRRGIDGYTF
DNA: TGTGCCAGCAGCTTTAGAAGGGGGATCGATGGCTACACCTTC

V: TRBV7-9
D: TRBD1
length: 14
size: -
J: TRBJ1-2
CDR3: CASSLDRGLDGYTF
DNA: TGTGCCAGCAGCCTGGACAGGGGGCTGGATGGCTACACCTTC

V: TRBV7-9
D: -
length: 13
size: -
J: TRBJ1-5
CDR3: CASSKGGVQPQHF
DNA: TGTGCCAGCAGCAAAGGGGGGGTTCAGCCCCAGCATTTT

V: TRBV10-3
D: -
length: 12
size: -
J: TRBJ2-7
CDR3: CAVRGGGYEQYF
DNA: TGTGCCGTCAGGGGAGGGGGCTACGAGCAGTACTTC

V: TRBV11-1
D: -
length: 16
size: -
J: TRBJ2-2
CDR3: CASSAGEGLGTGELFF
DNA: TGTGCCAGCAGCGCAGGGGAGGGCCTCGGCACCGGGGAGCTGTTTTTT